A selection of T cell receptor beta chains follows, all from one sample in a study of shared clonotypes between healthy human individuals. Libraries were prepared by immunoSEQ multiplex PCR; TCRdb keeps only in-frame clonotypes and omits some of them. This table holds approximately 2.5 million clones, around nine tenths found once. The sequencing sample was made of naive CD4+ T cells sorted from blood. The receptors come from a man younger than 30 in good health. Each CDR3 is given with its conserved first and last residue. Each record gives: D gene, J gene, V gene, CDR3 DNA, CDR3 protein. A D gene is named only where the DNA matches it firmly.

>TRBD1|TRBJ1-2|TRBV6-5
TGTGCCAGCAGTCCTATGGACAGGTCGTACTATGGCTACACCTTC
CASSPMDRSYYGYTF
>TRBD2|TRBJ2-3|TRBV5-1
TGCGCCAGCGGTGGGACTAGCGCGAGCACAGATACGCAGTATTTT
CASGGTSASTDTQYF
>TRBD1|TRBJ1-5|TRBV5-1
TGCGCCAGCAGCTTGAGTCCAGGGGGCTTCAATCAGCCCCAGCATTTT
CASSLSPGGFNQPQHF
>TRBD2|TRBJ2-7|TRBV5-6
TGTGCCAGCAGCTTGACGGGAGGAGGCTACGAGCAGTACTTC
CASSLTGGGYEQYF
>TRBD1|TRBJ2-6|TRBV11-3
TGTGCCAGCAGCCCAGGGACAGGGTCTGGGGCCAACGTCCTGACTTTC
CASSPGTGSGANVLTF
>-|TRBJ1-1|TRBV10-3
TGTGCCATCAGTGGGACTTCGGGCACTGAAGCTTTCTTT
CAISGTSGTEAFF
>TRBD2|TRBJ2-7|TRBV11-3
TGTGCCAGCAGCTTAGCCCGGACTAGCGGGAGAGAGCCCTACGAGCAGTACTTC
CASSLARTSGREPYEQYF
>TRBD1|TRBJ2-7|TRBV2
TGTGCCAGCAGCGGTCGGACAGGGTCGTCCTACGAGCAGTACTTC
CASSGRTGSSYEQYF
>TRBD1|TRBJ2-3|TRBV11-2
TGTGCCAGCAGCCCCTGGACAGGGGCGCAGAGGGCAGATACGCAGTATTTT
CASSPWTGAQRADTQYF
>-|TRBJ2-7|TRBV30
TGTGCCTGGAGTGTACCCCCAGTACTGGCTCCCTACGAGCAGTACTTC
CAWSVPPVLAPYEQYF
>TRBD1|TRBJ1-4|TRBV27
TGTGCCAGTCGGGACAGGGGGACTGAAAAACTGTTTTTT
CASRDRGTEKLFF
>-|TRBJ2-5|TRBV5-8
TGTGCCAGCAGCTTGGGGTTACAGGGTGGCGAAGAGACCCAGTACTTC
CASSLGLQGGEETQYF
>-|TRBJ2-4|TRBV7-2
TGTGCCAGCAGCTCCTCGGACATTCAGTACTTC
CASSSSDIQYF
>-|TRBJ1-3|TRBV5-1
TGCGCCAGCCGGATTACAGGCTCTGGAAACACCATATATTTT
CASRITGSGNTIYF